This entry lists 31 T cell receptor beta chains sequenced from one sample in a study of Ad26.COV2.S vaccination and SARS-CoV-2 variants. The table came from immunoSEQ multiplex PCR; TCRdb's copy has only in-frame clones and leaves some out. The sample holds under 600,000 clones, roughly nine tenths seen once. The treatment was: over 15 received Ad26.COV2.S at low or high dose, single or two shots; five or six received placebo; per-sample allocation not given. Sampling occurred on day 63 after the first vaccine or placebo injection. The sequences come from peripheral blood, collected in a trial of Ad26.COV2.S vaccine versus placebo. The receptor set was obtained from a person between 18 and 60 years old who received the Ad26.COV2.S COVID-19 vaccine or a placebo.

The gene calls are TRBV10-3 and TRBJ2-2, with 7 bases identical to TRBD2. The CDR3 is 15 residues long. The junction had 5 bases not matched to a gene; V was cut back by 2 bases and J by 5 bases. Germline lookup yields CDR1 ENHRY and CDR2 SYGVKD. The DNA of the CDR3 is TGTGCCATCAGTGAGGGACTAGGAGGGACCGGGGAGCTGTTTTTT. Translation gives CAISEGLGGTGELFF.

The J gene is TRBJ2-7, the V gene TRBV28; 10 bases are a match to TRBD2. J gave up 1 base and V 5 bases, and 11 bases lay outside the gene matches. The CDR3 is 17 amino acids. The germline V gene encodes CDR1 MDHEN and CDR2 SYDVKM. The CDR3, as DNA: TGTGCCAGCAGTCCGACCACTTGGACTAGCGGTTCCTACGAGCAGTACTTC. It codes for CASSPTTWTSGSYEQYF.

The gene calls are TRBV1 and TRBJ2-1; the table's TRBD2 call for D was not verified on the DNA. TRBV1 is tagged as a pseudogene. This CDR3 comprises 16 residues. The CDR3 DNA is TGCACCAGCAGCCAAGAGAGCGGGAGGGAAAACAATGAGCAGTTCTTC. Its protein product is CTSSQESGRENNEQFF.

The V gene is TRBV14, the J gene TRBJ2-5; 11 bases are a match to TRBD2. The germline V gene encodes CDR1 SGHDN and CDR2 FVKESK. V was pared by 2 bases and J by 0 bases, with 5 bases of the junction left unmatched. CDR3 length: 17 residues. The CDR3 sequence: CASSQLAGGPNQETQYF. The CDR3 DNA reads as TGTGCCAGCAGCCAACTAGCGGGGGGTCCCAACCAAGAGACCCAGTACTTC.

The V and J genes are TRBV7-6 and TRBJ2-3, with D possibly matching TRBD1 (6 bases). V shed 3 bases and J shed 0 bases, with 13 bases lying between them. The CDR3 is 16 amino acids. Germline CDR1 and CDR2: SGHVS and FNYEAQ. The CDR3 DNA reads TGTGCCAGCAGCTTGGGACAAGGCCGAAGCACAGATACGCAGTATTTT. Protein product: CASSLGQGRSTDTQYF.

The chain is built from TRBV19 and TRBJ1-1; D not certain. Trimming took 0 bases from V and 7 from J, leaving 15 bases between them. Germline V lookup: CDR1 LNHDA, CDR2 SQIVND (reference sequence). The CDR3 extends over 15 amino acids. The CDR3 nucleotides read TGTGCCAGTAGTATAGATCCTGGAGCAATATTTGAAGCTTTCTTT. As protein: CASSIDPGAIFEAFF. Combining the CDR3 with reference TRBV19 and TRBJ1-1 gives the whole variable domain DGGITQSPKYLFRKEGQNVTLSCEQNLNHDAMYWYRQDPGQGLRLIYYSQIVNDFQKGDIAEGYSVSREKKESFPLTVTSAQKNPTAFYLCASSIDPGAIFEAFFGQGTRLTVV.

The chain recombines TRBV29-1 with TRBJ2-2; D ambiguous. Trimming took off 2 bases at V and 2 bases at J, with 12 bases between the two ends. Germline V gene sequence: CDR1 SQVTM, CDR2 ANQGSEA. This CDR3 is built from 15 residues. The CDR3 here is CSVELGTLNTGELFF. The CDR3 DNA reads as TGCAGCGTTGAATTGGGCACCTTAAACACCGGGGAGCTGTTTTTT.

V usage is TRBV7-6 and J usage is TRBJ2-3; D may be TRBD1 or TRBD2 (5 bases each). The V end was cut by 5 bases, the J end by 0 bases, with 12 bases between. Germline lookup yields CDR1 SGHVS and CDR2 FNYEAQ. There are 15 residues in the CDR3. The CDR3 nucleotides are TGTGCCAGCAGCCCCCCCGGGGCCAGCACAGATACGCAGTATTTT. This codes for CASSPPGASTDTQYF.

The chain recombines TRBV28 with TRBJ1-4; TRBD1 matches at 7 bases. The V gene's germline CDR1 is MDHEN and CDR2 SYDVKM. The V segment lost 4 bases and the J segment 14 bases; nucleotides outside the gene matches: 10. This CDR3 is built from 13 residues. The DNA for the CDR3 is TGTGCCAGCAGTTCCGGACAGGCAGTTGGCCTGTTTTTT. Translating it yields CASSSGQAVGLFF.

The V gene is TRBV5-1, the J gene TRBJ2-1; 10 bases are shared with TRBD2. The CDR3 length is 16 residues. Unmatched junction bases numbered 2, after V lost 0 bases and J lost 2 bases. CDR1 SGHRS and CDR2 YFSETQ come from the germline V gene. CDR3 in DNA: TGCGCCAGCAGCTTGGGGGGGACTAGCGCCTACAATGAGCAGTTCTTC. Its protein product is CASSLGGTSAYNEQFF.

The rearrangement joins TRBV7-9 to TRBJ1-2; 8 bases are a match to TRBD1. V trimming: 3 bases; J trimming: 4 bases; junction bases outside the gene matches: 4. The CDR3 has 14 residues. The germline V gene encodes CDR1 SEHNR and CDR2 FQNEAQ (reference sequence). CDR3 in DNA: TGTGCCAGCAGCTTTGGACAGGGCTTCTATGGCTACACCTTC. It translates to CASSFGQGFYGYTF.

CDR3 in amino acids: CASSDWDQPQHF. The CDR3 nucleotides are TGTGCCAGCAGTGACTGGGATCAGCCCCAGCATTTT. The chain combines TRBV6-6 with TRBJ1-5, with D uncertain. CDR3 length: 12 residues. The germline gives CDR1 MNHNY, CDR2 SVGAGI (reference sequence). V was clipped by 5 bases and J by 5 bases, with 7 bases between them.

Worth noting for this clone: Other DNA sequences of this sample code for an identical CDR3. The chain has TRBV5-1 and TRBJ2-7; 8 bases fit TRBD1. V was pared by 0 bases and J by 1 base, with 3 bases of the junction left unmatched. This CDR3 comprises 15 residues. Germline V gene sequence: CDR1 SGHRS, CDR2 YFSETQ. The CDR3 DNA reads TGCGCCAGCAGCTTGGGAGGACAGGGTTCCTACGAGCAGTACTTC. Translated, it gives CASSLGGQGSYEQYF.

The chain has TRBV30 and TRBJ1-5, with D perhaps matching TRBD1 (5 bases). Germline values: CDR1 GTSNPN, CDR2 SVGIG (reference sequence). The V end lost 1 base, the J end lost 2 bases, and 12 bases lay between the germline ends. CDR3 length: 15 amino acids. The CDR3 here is CAWSGRGAGNQPQHF. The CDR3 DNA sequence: TGTGCCTGGAGTGGTCGGGGCGCGGGCAATCAGCCCCAGCATTTT.

The CDR3 reads CASDPGVPLLGYTF. The CDR3 DNA sequence: TGTGCCAGCGACCCCGGGGTTCCCCTTTTGGGCTACACCTTC. The chain couples TRBV2 to TRBJ1-2; D uncertain. In germline, CDR1 is SNHLY, CDR2 FYNNEI. There are 14 residues in the CDR3. Trimming stripped 8 bases from V and 8 bases from J, with 21 bases between. Looking up the rest from reference TRBV2 and TRBJ1-2 gives the full variable domain: EPEVTQTPSHQVTQMGQEVILRCVPISNHLYFYWYRQILGQKVEFLVSFYNNEISEKSEIFDDQFSVERPDGSNFTLKIRSTKLEDSAMYFCASDPGVPLLGYTFGSGTRLTVV.

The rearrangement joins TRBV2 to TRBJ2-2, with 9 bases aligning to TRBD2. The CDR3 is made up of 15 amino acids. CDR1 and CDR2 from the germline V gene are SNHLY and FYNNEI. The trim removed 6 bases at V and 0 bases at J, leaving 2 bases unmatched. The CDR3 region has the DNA TGTGCCAGCAGGGGACTAGCTGCGAACACCGGGGAGCTGTTTTTT. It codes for CASRGLAANTGELFF.

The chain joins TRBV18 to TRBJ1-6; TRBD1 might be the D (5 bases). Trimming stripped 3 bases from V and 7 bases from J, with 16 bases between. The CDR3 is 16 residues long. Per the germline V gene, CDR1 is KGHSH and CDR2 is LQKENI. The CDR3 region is CASSPPVRAGNSPLHF. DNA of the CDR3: TGTGCCAGCTCACCCCCGGTTAGGGCAGGGAATTCACCCCTCCACTTT.

CDR3: CASSRDTSNEKLFF. The DNA of the CDR3 is TGTGCCAGTAGTAGGGACACGAGTAATGAAAAACTGTTTTTT. This chain links TRBV19 with TRBJ1-4; possible D gene TRBD1, 6 bases. Trimming shortened V by 4 bases and J by 4 bases, and 10 bases separated the two germline ends. Germline assignment: CDR1 LNHDA and CDR2 SQIVND (reference sequence). The CDR3 covers 14 residues.

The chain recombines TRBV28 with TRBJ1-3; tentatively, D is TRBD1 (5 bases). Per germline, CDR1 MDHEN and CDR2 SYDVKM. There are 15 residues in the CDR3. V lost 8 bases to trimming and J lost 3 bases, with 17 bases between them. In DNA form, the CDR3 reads TGTGCCAGCGGGGCCGGATCGGGGGGTGGAAACACCATATATTTT. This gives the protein CASGAGSGGGNTIYF.

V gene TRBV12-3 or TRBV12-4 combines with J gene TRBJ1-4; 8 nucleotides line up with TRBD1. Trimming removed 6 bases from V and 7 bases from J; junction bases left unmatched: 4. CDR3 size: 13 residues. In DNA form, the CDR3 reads TGTGCCAGCAGCACAGGGGGGAGTGAAAAACTGTTTTTT. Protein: CASSTGGSEKLFF.

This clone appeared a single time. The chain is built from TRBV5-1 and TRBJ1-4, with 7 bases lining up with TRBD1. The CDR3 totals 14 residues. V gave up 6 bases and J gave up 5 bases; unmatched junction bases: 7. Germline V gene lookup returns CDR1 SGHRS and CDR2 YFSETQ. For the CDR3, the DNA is TGCGCCAGCACCTGGGGGACAGAGAATGAAAAACTGTTTTTT. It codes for CASTWGTENEKLFF.

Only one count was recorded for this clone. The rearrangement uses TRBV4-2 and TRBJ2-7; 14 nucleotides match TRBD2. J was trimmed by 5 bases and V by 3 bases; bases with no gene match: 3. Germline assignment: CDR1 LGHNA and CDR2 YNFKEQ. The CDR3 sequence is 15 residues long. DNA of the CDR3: TGTGCCAGCAGCCACGAGGGACTAGCGGGAGACGAGCAGTACTTC. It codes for CASSHEGLAGDEQYF.

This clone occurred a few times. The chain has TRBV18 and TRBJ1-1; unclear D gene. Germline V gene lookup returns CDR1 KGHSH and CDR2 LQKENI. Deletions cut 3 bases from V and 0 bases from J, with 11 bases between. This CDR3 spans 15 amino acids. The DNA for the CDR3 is TGTGCCAGCTCACCCCGGCGGGTTGTGAACACTGAAGCTTTCTTT. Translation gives CASSPRRVVNTEAFF. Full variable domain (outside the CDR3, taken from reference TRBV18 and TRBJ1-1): NAGVMQNPRHLVRRRGQEARLRCSPMKGHSHVYWYRQLPEEGLKFMVYLQKENIIDESGMPKERFSAEFPKEGPSILRIQQVVRGDSAAYFCASSPRRVVNTEAFFGQGTRLTVV.

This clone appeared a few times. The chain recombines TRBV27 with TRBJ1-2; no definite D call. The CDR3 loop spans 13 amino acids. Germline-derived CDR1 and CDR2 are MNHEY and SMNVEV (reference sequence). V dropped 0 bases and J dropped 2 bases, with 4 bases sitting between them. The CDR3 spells CASSLSGNYGYTF. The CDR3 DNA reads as TGTGCCAGCAGTTTATCAGGGAACTATGGCTACACCTTC.

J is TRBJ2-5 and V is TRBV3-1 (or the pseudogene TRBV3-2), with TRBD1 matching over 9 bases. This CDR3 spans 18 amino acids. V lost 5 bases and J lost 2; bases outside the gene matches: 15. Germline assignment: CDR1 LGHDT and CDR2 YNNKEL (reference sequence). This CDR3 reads CASSSRNLGTGTQETQYF. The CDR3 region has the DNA TGTGCCAGCAGCTCCCGCAACTTGGGGACAGGGACACAAGAGACCCAGTACTTC.

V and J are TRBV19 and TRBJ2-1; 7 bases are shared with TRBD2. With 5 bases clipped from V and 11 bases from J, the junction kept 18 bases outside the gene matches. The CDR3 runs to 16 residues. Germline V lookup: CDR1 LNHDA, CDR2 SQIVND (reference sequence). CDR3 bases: TGTGCCAGTAGTCCACTCGGGGCGGGACTACCCTCTCAGCAGTTCTTC. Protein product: CASSPLGAGLPSQQFF.

CDR3 amino acids: CATSLSGDPTDTQYF. CDR3 bases: TGTGCCACCAGTCTAAGCGGGGACCCCACAGATACGCAGTATTTT. The V call is TRBV24-1, the J call TRBJ2-3; 7 bases align to TRBD2. Unmatched junction bases numbered 7, after V lost 6 bases and J lost 2 bases. Germline values: CDR1 KGHDR, CDR2 SFDVKD. The CDR3 contains 15 residues.

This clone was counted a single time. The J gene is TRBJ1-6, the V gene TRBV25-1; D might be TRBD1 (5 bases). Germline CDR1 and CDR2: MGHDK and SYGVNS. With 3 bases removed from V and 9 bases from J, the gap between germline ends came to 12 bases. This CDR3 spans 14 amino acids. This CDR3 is CASSDRGWVSPLHF. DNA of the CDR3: TGTGCCAGCAGTGATCGGGGGTGGGTTTCACCCCTCCACTTT.

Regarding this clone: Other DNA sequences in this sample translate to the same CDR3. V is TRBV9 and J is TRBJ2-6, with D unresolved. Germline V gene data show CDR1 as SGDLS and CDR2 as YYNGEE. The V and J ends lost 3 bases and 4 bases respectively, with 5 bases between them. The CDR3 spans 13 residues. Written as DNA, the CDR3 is TGTGCCAGCAGCGGCTCCGGGGCCAACGTCCTGACTTTC. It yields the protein CASSGSGANVLTF. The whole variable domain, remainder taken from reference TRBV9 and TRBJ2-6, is DSGVTQTPKHLITATGQRVTLRCSPRSGDLSVYWYQQSLDQGLQFLIQYYNGEERAKGNILERFSAQQFPDLHSELNLSSLELGDSALYFCASSGSGANVLTFGAGSRLTVL.

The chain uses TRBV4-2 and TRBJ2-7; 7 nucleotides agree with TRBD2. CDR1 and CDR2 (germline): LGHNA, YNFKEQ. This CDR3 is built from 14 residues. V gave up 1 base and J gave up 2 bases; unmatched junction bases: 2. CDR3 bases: TGTGCCAGCAGCCAAGGGACTAGGACCTACGAGCAGTACTTC. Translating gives CASSQGTRTYEQYF.

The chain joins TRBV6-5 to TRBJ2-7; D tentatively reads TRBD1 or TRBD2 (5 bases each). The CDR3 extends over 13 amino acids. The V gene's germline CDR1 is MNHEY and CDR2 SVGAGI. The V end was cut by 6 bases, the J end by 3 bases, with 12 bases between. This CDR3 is CASSHRTHYEQYF. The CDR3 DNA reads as TGTGCCAGCAGCCACAGGACTCACTACGAGCAGTACTTC.